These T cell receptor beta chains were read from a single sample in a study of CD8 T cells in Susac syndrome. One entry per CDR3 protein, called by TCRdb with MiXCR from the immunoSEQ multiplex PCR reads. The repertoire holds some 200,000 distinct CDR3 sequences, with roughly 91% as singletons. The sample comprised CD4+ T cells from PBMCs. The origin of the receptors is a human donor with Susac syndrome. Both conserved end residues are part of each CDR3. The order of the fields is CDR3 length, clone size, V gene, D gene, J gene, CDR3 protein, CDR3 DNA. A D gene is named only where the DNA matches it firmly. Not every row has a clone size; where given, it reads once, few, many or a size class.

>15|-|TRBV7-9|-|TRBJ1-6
CASSFDPSGDSPLHF
TGTGCCAGCAGCTTCGATCCCTCGGGAGATTCACCCCTCCACTTT
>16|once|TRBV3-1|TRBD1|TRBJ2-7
CASSQDPGQGNYEQYF
TGTGCCAGCAGCCAAGACCCGGGACAGGGGAACTACGAGCAGTACTTC
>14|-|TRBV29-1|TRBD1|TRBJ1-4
CSVRRGPQNEKLFF
TGCAGCGTGCGCAGGGGGCCCCAAAATGAAAAACTGTTTTTT
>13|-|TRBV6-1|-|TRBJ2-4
CASSHPDRNIQYF
TGTGCCAGCAGCCACCCAGACAGAAACATTCAGTACTTC
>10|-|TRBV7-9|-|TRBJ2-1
CASSHPEQFF
TGTGCCAGCAGCCATCCTGAGCAGTTCTTC
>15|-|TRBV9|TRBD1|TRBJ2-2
CASSNRDSIAGELFF
TGTGCCAGCAGCAACCGGGACAGTATCGCCGGGGAGCTGTTTTTT
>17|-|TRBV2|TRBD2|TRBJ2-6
CASRLLAGVSGANVLTF
TGTGCCAGCAGATTACTAGCGGGGGTCTCTGGGGCCAACGTCCTGACTTTC
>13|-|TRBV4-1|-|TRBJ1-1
CASSQENRVNAFF
TGCGCCAGCAGCCAAGAAAACAGGGTCAATGCTTTCTTT
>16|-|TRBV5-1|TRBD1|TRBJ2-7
CASYQSPGTGAYEQYF
TGCGCCAGTTACCAGAGTCCCGGGACAGGCGCCTACGAGCAGTACTTC
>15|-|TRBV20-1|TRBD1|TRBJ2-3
CSAKPGTGDTDTQYF
TGCAGTGCTAAACCCGGGACAGGGGACACAGATACGCAGTATTTT
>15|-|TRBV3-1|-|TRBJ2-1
CASSHGGAGYNEQFF
TGTGCCAGCAGCCACGGCGGCGCGGGTTACAATGAGCAGTTCTTC
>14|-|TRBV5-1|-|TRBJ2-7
CASSLSGAADEQYF
TGCGCCAGCAGCTTGTCGGGGGCCGCGGACGAGCAGTACTTC
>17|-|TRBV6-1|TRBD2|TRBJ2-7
CASSPRTSGIKTYEQYF
TGTGCCAGCAGTCCGAGGACTAGCGGGATTAAAACCTACGAGCAGTACTTC
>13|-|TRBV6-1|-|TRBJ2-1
CAVTRGSYNEQFF
TGTGCCGTGACTAGAGGCTCCTACAATGAGCAGTTCTTC
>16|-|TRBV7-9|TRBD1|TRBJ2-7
CASSRPGTGIRYEQYF
TGTGCCAGCAGCCGACCCGGGACAGGGATACGGTACGAGCAGTACTTC
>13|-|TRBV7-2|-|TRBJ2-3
CASSFAPSDTQYF
TGTGCCAGCAGCTTTGCTCCCTCAGATACGCAGTATTTT
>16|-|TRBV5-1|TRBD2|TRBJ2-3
CASSQKAGAGTDTQYF
TGCGCCAGCAGCCAGAAAGCGGGAGCGGGCACAGATACGCAGTATTTT
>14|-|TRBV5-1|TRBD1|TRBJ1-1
CASSPGTEGTEASF
TGCGCCAGTTCACCCGGGACAGAGGGCACTGAAGCTTCCTTT
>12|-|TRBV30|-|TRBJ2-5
CAWSVMGETQYF
TGTGCCTGGAGTGTAATGGGGGAGACCCAGTACTTC
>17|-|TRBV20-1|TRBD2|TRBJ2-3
CSARRLAGVSSTDTQYF
TGCAGTGCCCGTAGACTAGCGGGTGTTTCTAGCACAGATACGCAGTATTTT
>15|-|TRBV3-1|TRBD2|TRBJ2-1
CASSWGLAGYNEQFF
TGTGCCAGCAGCTGGGGACTAGCGGGGTACAATGAGCAGTTCTTC
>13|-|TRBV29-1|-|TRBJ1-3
CSVGLGSGNTIYF
TGCAGCGTGGGACTGGGGTCCGGAAACACCATATATTTT
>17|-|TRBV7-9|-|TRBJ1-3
CASNEVGGVTSGNTIYF
TGTGCCAGCAATGAGGTCGGAGGGGTTACCTCTGGAAACACCATATATTTT
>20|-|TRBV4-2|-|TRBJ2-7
CASSQDQALGNIGASYEQYF
TGTGCCAGCAGCCAAGATCAAGCTCTCGGGAATATAGGTGCGAGCTACGAGCAGTACTTC
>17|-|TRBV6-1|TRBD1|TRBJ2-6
CASTRSGQGTGANVLTF
TGTGCCAGCACACGGTCGGGACAGGGGACTGGGGCCAACGTCCTGACTTTC
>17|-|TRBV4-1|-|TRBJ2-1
CASSQDPPGPLGNEQFF
TGCGCCAGCAGCCAAGATCCCCCAGGTCCGCTAGGCAATGAGCAGTTCTTC
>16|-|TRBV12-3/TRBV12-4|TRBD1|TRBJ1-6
CASRGPGQGTYSPLHF
TGTGCCAGCAGAGGACCGGGACAGGGAACTTATTCACCCCTCCACTTT
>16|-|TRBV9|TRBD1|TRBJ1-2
CASSPRQGPLNYGYTF
TGTGCCAGCAGCCCCCGACAGGGGCCCCTTAACTATGGCTACACCTTC
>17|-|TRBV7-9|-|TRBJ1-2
CASSLEPVGTSNYGYTF
TGTGCCAGCAGCTTAGAACCCGTGGGCACTTCGAACTATGGCTACACCTTC
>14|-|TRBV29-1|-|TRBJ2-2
CSGLQGSNTGELFF
TGCAGCGGATTGCAGGGGTCGAACACCGGGGAGCTGTTTTTT
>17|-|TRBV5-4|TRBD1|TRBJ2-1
CASSEDRGRRIHNEQFF
TGTGCCAGCAGCGAAGACAGGGGGCGCCGGATCCACAATGAGCAGTTCTTC
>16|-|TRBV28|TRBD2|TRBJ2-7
CASSLETSGSSYEQYF
TGTGCCAGCAGTTTAGAAACTAGCGGGTCCTCCTACGAGCAGTACTTC
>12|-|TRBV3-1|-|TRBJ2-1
CASSQDTNEQFF
TGTGCCAGCAGCCAAGATACCAATGAGCAGTTCTTC
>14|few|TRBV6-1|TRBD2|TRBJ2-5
CASRASGGQETQYF
TGTGCCAGCAGGGCTAGCGGGGGCCAAGAGACCCAGTACTTC
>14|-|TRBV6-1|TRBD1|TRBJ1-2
CASIPGGLNYGYTF
TGTGCCAGCATACCAGGGGGCTTGAACTATGGCTACACCTTC
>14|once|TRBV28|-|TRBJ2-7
CASARNVQGGEQYF
TGTGCCAGCGCAAGAAACGTTCAGGGGGGGGAGCAGTACTTC
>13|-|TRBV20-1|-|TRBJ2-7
CSASMQAKDEQYF
TGCAGTGCTAGCATGCAAGCTAAGGACGAGCAGTACTTC
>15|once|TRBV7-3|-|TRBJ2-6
CASSPRGSGANVLTF
TGTGCCAGCAGCCCCAGGGGCTCTGGGGCCAACGTCCTGACTTTC
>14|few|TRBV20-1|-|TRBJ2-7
CSARAPPYSYEQYF
TGCAGTGCTAGAGCCCCACCTTATAGTTACGAGCAGTACTTC
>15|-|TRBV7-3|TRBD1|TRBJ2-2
CASSEGDRVTGELFF
TGTGCCAGCAGCGAGGGGGACAGGGTCACCGGGGAGCTGTTTTTT
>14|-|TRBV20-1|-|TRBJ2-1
CSAVRVHLYNEQFF
TGCAGTGCTGTCCGGGTCCATCTTTACAATGAGCAGTTCTTC
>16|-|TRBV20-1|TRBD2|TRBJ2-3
CSAASPSGGAGDTQYF
TGCAGTGCTGCATCACCTAGCGGGGGGGCCGGAGATACGCAGTATTTT
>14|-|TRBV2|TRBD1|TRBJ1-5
CASRDRGGDQPQHF
TGTGCCAGCAGGGACAGGGGAGGGGATCAGCCCCAGCATTTT
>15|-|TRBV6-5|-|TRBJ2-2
CASSYSQGVTGELFF
TGTGCCAGCAGTTACTCACAGGGAGTTACCGGGGAGCTGTTTTTT
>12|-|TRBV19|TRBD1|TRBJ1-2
CATKDRIYGYTF
TGTGCCACTAAGGACAGGATTTATGGCTACACCTTC
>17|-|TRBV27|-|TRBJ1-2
CASSPLKFVTGSYGYTF
TGTGCCAGCAGTCCTCTAAAATTCGTTACGGGAAGCTATGGCTACACCTTC
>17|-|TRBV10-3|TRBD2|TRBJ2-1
CAHGGLAGGGSYNEQFF
TGTGCCCACGGAGGACTAGCGGGAGGGGGCTCCTACAATGAGCAGTTCTTC
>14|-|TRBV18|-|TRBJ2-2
CASSPTENTGELFF
TGTGCCAGCTCACCTACAGAGAACACCGGGGAGCTGTTTTTT
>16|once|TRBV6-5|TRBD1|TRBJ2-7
CASSYSFQGDRLEQYF
TGTGCCAGCAGTTACTCGTTCCAGGGGGATCGGCTCGAGCAGTACTTC
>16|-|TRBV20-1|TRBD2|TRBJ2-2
CSARGAGEANTGELFF
TGCAGTGCTAGAGGAGCGGGAGAGGCGAACACCGGGGAGCTGTTTTTT
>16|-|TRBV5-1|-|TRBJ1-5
CASSLGVLGGRQPQHF
TGCGCCAGCAGCTTGGGAGTTCTGGGAGGAAGGCAGCCCCAGCATTTT
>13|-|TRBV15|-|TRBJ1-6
CATSRGGQGPLHF
TGTGCCACCAGCAGGGGAGGTCAGGGACCACTCCACTTT